A single sample gave rise to the 31 T cell receptor beta chains below, sequenced in a study of blood T cell repertoires in COVID-19. Method: immunoSEQ multiplex PCR; TCRdb's copy keeps in-frame clones and lacks some. The table lists over 85,000 clones, 87% of them singletons. The source material was peripheral blood. Receptors originate from a human donor in a cohort sampled during active COVID-19.

The V gene is TRBV2, the J gene TRBJ1-2; 10 positions match TRBD1. This CDR3 region has 15 residues. Germline-derived CDR1 and CDR2 are SNHLY and FYNNEI. With V trimmed by 3 bases and J by 5 bases, 6 bases remained unmatched. CDR3 sequence reads: CASSDGQGGVYGYTF. The CDR3 region has the DNA TGTGCCAGCAGTGACGGACAGGGGGGCGTGTATGGCTACACCTTC.

The J gene is TRBJ2-7, the V gene TRBV15; D is perhaps TRBD2 (6 bases). The V end was cut by 5 bases, the J end by 0 bases, with 17 bases between. Per the germline V gene, CDR1 is LNHNV and CDR2 is YYDKDF (reference sequence). CDR3 size: 16 residues. The CDR3 coding sequence is TGTGCCACCAGCTTACTCTCTCCGGGAGCCTCCTACGAGCAGTACTTC. Translation gives CATSLLSPGASYEQYF.

V usage is TRBV6-5 and J usage is TRBJ2-5; possible D gene TRBD2, 6 bases. With 0 bases removed from V and 7 bases from J, the gap between germline ends came to 12 bases. Germline CDR1 reads MNHEY; CDR2 reads SVGAGI. The CDR3 has 14 amino acids. The CDR3 is CASSYSSGSGTQYF. In DNA, the CDR3 is TGTGCCAGCAGTTACTCAAGCGGGTCCGGGACCCAGTACTTC.

The chain has TRBV27 and TRBJ2-1; no firm D call. The CDR3 runs to 14 residues. Per the germline V gene, CDR1 is MNHEY and CDR2 is SMNVEV (reference sequence). V lost 4 bases, J lost 8 bases, and 15 bases lay in between. The CDR3 reads CASSSRSFGDEQFF. In nucleotides, the CDR3 is TGTGCCAGCAGTTCTAGGAGTTTCGGCGATGAGCAGTTCTTC.

CDR3: CASSDRGPTDTQYF. CDR3 bases: TGCGCCAGTTCGGACAGGGGGCCCACAGATACGCAGTATTTT. V gene TRBV5-1 combines with J gene TRBJ2-3, with 11 bases identical to TRBD1. The trim removed 8 bases at V and 2 bases at J, leaving 4 bases unmatched. Germline-derived CDR1 and CDR2 are SGHRS and YFSETQ. This CDR3 spans 14 amino acids.

V usage is TRBV9 and J usage is TRBJ2-2; 9 nucleotides match TRBD2. Germline CDR1 is SGDLS and CDR2 is YYNGEE. The CDR3 has 16 amino acids. Trimming cost V 0 bases and J 5 bases; bases outside gene matches: 5. Written as DNA, the CDR3 is TGTGCCAGCAGCGTAGAAATTAGCGGGAGAACCGGGGAGCTGTTTTTT. Its translation: CASSVEISGRTGELFF.

The gene calls are TRBV20-1 and TRBJ2-1; perhaps TRBD1 as D (5 bases). Looked up from germline, CDR1 is DFQATT and CDR2 is SNEGSKA (reference sequence). There are 10 residues in the CDR3. The germline V and J ends were trimmed by 4 bases and 12 bases, with 10 bases remaining between them. The CDR3 here is CSATGFVQFF. CDR3 nucleotide sequence: TGCAGTGCTACAGGGTTCGTGCAGTTCTTC.

This sequence joins TRBV7-2 and TRBJ2-7; D possibly corresponds to TRBD1 (6 bases). V was clipped by 6 bases and J by 5 bases, with 11 bases between them. This CDR3 is 12 amino acids long. The germline gives CDR1 SGHTA, CDR2 FQGNSA. CDR3 residues: CASSLRGNEQYF. Here the CDR3 DNA reads TGTGCCAGCAGTTTGAGGGGGAACGAGCAGTACTTC. Complete variable domain (other parts from reference TRBV7-2 and TRBJ2-7): GAGVSQSPSNKVTEKGKDVELRCDPISGHTALYWYRQSLGQGLEFLIYFQGNSAPDKSGLPSDRFSAERTGGSVSTLTIQRTQQEDSAVYLCASSLRGNEQYFGPGTRLTVT.

The chain links TRBV18 to TRBJ2-5, with TRBD2 matching over 14 bases. Germline CDR1 and CDR2: KGHSH and LQKENI. CDR3 length: 19 residues. With 1 base clipped from V and 2 bases from J, the junction kept 9 bases outside the gene matches. The CDR3 loop is CASSPLGLAGGRIQETQYF. The CDR3 nucleotides read TGTGCCAGCTCACCACTTGGACTAGCGGGAGGTAGGATACAAGAGACCCAGTACTTC.

This chain links TRBV27 with TRBJ2-2; D is possibly TRBD2 (5 bases). V lost 6 bases, J lost 3 bases, and 11 bases lay in between. Germline V gives CDR1 MNHEY, CDR2 SMNVEV (reference sequence). CDR3 length: 14 residues. CDR3 sequence reads: CASRRGQDTGELFF. DNA for the CDR3: TGTGCCAGCAGACGGGGTCAGGACACCGGGGAGCTGTTTTTT.

This chain joins TRBV5-1 and TRBJ2-7, with 9 nucleotides matching TRBD2. This CDR3 spans 16 amino acids. The V gene end was trimmed by 0 bases and the J gene end by 4 bases; junction bases not matched to a gene: 8. From germline, CDR1 is SGHRS and CDR2 YFSETQ. DNA of the CDR3: TGCGCCAGCAGCTTGGAGCGGGAGGTTTGGATTTACGAGCAGTACTTC. Protein sequence: CASSLEREVWIYEQYF.

This chain links TRBV7-3 with TRBJ1-1, with 7 positions matching TRBD1. From germline, CDR1 is SGHTA and CDR2 FQGTGA. Trimming took 5 bases from V and 3 from J; bases not matched to a gene: 6. This CDR3 spans 14 amino acids. This CDR3 is CASSPGGGDTEAFF. Written as DNA, the CDR3 is TGTGCCAGCAGCCCAGGGGGTGGTGACACTGAAGCTTTCTTT.

About this clone itself: Germline and junction disagree at one end, which may indicate a read error. The chain employs TRBV24-1 and TRBJ1-4; 7 bases agree with TRBD1. In germline, CDR1 is KGHDR, CDR2 SFDVKD. CDR3 length equals 15 residues. Here the CDR3 DNA reads TGTGCCACCAGTGACCCGGGACAGAATAATGACAAACTGTTTTTT. Its protein is CATSDPGQNNDKLFF.

The chain carries TRBV7-9 and TRBJ1-1, with D perhaps TRBD1 (6 bases). This CDR3 comprises 12 residues. V was clipped by 6 bases and J by 7 bases, with 12 bases between them. CDR1 is SEHNR, CDR2 FQNEAQ, per germline (reference sequence). This CDR3 reads CASRPTGREAFF. Written as DNA, the CDR3 is TGTGCCAGCAGACCCACAGGGCGTGAAGCTTTCTTT.

This clone was detected once. The chain links TRBV21-1 to TRBJ2-1; the listed D gene, TRBD2, was not tested against the DNA. TRBV21-1 corresponds to a pseudogene. The CDR3 totals 16 residues. CDR3 region: CASSKRLAYSYNEQFF. CDR3 bases: TGTGCCAGCAGCAAAAGACTCGCGTACTCCTACAATGAGCAGTTCTTC.

This chain links TRBV3-1 (or the pseudogene TRBV3-2) with TRBJ2-2, with a possible D match to TRBD2 (7 bases). With 1 base removed from V and 4 bases from J, the gap between germline ends came to 19 bases. The CDR3 length is 18 residues. The germline gives CDR1 LGHDT, CDR2 YNNKEL (reference sequence). The CDR3 DNA reads TGTGCCAGCAGCCAAGTTATCGGGGGGCCAGCGGTCACCGGGGAGCTGTTTTTT. It specifies CASSQVIGGPAVTGELFF.

The chain has TRBV6-2 or TRBV6-3 and TRBJ2-3; 11 positions agree with TRBD2. The J segment lost 5 bases and the V segment lost 4 bases, leaving 14 bases of the junction unmatched. The CDR3 is made up of 18 amino acids. Germline V gives CDR1 MNHEY, CDR2 SVGEGT. CDR3 sequence: CASSSRPSGRSGGDTQYF. The CDR3 DNA follows: TGTGCCAGCAGTTCCAGACCTAGCGGGAGGAGTGGGGGAGATACGCAGTATTTT.

V and J are TRBV7-8 and TRBJ2-7, with TRBD2 as a possible D gene (5 bases). Germline V gives CDR1 SGHVS, CDR2 FQNEAQ. This CDR3 is 12 amino acids long. V gave up 4 bases and J gave up 4 bases, with 8 bases separating them. This CDR3 is CASSSRGYEQYF. For the CDR3, the DNA is TGTGCCAGCAGCTCTAGAGGGTACGAGCAGTACTTC.

The chain employs TRBV2 and TRBJ2-7, with 7 bases lining up with TRBD2. After removal of 6 bases from V and 5 bases from J, the junction contained 16 bases not matched to a gene. This CDR3 comprises 16 residues. Germline V gene lookup returns CDR1 SNHLY and CDR2 FYNNEI. The CDR3 protein is CASRSTSAQSRNEQYF. In DNA, the CDR3 is TGTGCCAGCAGGTCCACTAGCGCCCAGTCCAGAAACGAGCAGTACTTC.

This clone occurred a few times. The gene calls are TRBV28 and TRBJ2-3, with a weak D call TRBD2 (6 bases). CDR3 size: 16 residues. Germline assignment: CDR1 MDHEN and CDR2 SYDVKM. The V gene lost 5 bases and the J gene lost 0 bases, with 15 bases spanning the gap. The CDR3 nucleotides are TGTGCCAGCAGTCTAAGGGAGGTCTTTAGCACAGATACGCAGTATTTT. This codes for CASSLREVFSTDTQYF.

The rearrangement joins TRBV2 to TRBJ2-1; no clear D gene. With 3 bases removed from V and 0 bases from J, the gap between germline ends came to 3 bases. This CDR3 contains 13 residues. The germline V gene encodes CDR1 SNHLY and CDR2 FYNNEI. CDR3 sequence reads: CASSDSSYNEQFF. In nucleotides, the CDR3 is TGTGCCAGCAGTGACTCCTCCTACAATGAGCAGTTCTTC.

This chain uses TRBV5-5 with TRBJ1-5; 7 bases line up with TRBD1. The CDR3 runs 14 residues. Trimming cost V 4 bases and J 7 bases; bases outside gene matches: 8. Per the germline V gene, CDR1 is SGHKS and CDR2 is YYEKEE (reference sequence). The CDR3 DNA is TGTGCCAGCAGCCCCACAGGGGTTGGGCAGCCCCAGCATTTT. It encodes CASSPTGVGQPQHF.

The CDR3 DNA reads TGTGCCAGCCTGGGACAACCCACTCTCGAGCAGTACTTC. It codes for CASLGQPTLEQYF. The V call is TRBV28, the J call TRBJ2-7, with a tentative D call TRBD1 (6 bases). Trimming removed 8 bases at V and 6 bases at J, with 17 bases between. The germline CDR1 and CDR2 sequences are MDHEN and SYDVKM. The CDR3 covers 13 residues.

This chain uses TRBV29-1 with TRBJ1-2; TRBD1 matches at 9 bases. Germline CDR1 and CDR2: SQVTM and ANQGSEA. This CDR3 has 13 residues. With 4 bases clipped from V and 7 bases from J, the junction kept 7 bases outside the gene matches. The CDR3 DNA reads TGCAGCGTTGGGGGACAGGGACTGGGTGGCTACACCTTC. Amino acid sequence: CSVGGQGLGGYTF.

J is TRBJ1-1 and V is TRBV6-5; D not certain. This CDR3 has 12 amino acids. Trimming took 5 bases from V and 4 from J, leaving 8 bases between them. CDR1 is MNHEY, CDR2 SVGAGI, per germline. The CDR3 spells CASSPEGTEAFF. CDR3 DNA: TGTGCCAGCAGTCCCGAGGGCACTGAAGCTTTCTTT.

The gene calls are TRBV7-2 and TRBJ2-1; the match to TRBD2 covers 9 bases. The length of the CDR3 is 13 residues. Germline V CDR1 and CDR2: SGHTA, FQGNSA. The ends lost 6 bases at V and 9 bases at J; junction bases unmatched: 6. For the CDR3, the DNA is TGTGCCAGCAGACGGGGACTAGCTGGTGAGCAGTTCTTC. This translates into CASRRGLAGEQFF.

The chain is built from TRBV28 and TRBJ2-2, with D uncertain. The germline CDR1 and CDR2 sequences are MDHEN and SYDVKM. CDR3 length equals 15 residues. Trimming cost V 2 bases and J 4 bases, with 11 bases left between them. CDR3 residues: CASSLVGRGTGELFF. The CDR3 DNA reads as TGTGCCAGCAGTTTAGTCGGCCGAGGCACCGGGGAGCTGTTTTTT.

CDR3 residues: CASSPRSGGQDTQYF. The CDR3 bases are TGTGCCAGCTCACCAAGATCGGGGGGCCAGGATACGCAGTATTTT. This chain uses TRBV18 with TRBJ2-3, with a tentative D call TRBD2 (7 bases). Germline V gene sequence: CDR1 KGHSH, CDR2 LQKENI. This CDR3 is built from 15 residues. The V end lost 2 bases, the J end lost 6 bases, and 15 bases lay between the germline ends. The variable domain in full, with the rest retrieved from reference TRBV18 and TRBJ2-3, is NAGVMQNPRHLVRRRGQEARLRCSPMKGHSHVYWYRQLPEEGLKFMVYLQKENIIDESGMPKERFSAEFPKEGPSILRIQQVVRGDSAAYFCASSPRSGGQDTQYFGPGTRLTVL.

The gene calls are TRBV19 and TRBJ1-1, with a tentative D call TRBD1 (5 bases). Trimming removed 5 bases from V and 2 bases from J, with 21 bases in between. Germline values: CDR1 LNHDA, CDR2 SQIVND (reference sequence). The CDR3 totals 17 residues. The CDR3 here is CASSPGYLTGYNTEAFF. CDR3 sequence (DNA): TGTGCCAGTAGTCCAGGCTATTTAACAGGTTACAACACTGAAGCTTTCTTT.

The chain carries TRBV2 and TRBJ1-1; tentatively, D is TRBD1 (6 bases). CDR3 size: 14 residues. Germline V gives CDR1 SNHLY, CDR2 FYNNEI. Trimming pared 3 bases from V and 1 base from J, leaving 9 bases between. This chain's CDR3 is CASSDLTGNTEAFF. The CDR3, as DNA: TGTGCCAGCAGTGACCTGACAGGGAACACTGAAGCTTTCTTT.

This clone has only a few counts. V usage is TRBV28 and J usage is TRBJ2-4; D might be TRBD1 (5 bases). Germline V gene lookup returns CDR1 MDHEN and CDR2 SYDVKM. With 5 bases removed from V and 6 bases from J, the gap between germline ends came to 17 bases. The CDR3 length is 15 residues. The CDR3 bases are TGTGCCAGCAGTACCCCGAACACCAGGGTAAACATTCAGTACTTC. This codes for CASSTPNTRVNIQYF.